These 8 T cell receptor beta chains were sequenced from one sample in a study of PD-1 blockade in classical Hodgkin lymphoma. Method: immunoSEQ multiplex PCR; TCRdb's copy keeps in-frame clones and lacks some. The table has around 26,000 clones, 65% to 90% seen once; the top ten hold 3.1%. The sample's time point: cycle 4 day 1 (C4D1), after less than seven weeks of nivolumab. Every patient had relapsed following autologous stem cell transplantation, and cohorts differed in brentuximab vedotin exposure. Researchers used magnetic negative selection to pull out pure CD4+ T cells from thawed PBMCs. Specimen: CD4+ T cells from blood, collected before the fourth cycle of nivolumab. The origin of the receptors is a human donor with classical Hodgkin lymphoma.

This clone was recorded once. CDR3 sequence (DNA): TGTGCCAGCAGCCTGGATGGACTCAGCTCCTACAATGAGCAGTTCTTC. Protein product: CASSLDGLSSYNEQFF. The chain combines TRBV5-4 with TRBJ2-1, with a possible D match to TRBD2 (5 bases). CDR1 is SGHNT and CDR2 is YYREEE in the germline V gene (reference sequence). The CDR3 sequence is 16 residues long. Trimming shortened V by 4 bases and J by 0 bases, and 14 bases separated the two germline ends.

The chain employs TRBV4-3 and TRBJ2-1; D unresolved. Trimming left V 2 bases short and J 0 bases short, with 8 bases between. Germline lookup yields CDR1 LGHNA and CDR2 YSLEER. The CDR3 spans 15 residues. CDR3 loop: CASSQMGSSYNEQFF. The CDR3 nucleotides read TGCGCCAGCAGCCAAATGGGAAGCTCCTACAATGAGCAGTTCTTC.

This rearrangement joins TRBV7-2 to TRBJ2-1; D uncertain. Trimming cost V 5 bases and J 8 bases, with 16 bases left between them. CDR3 length equals 14 residues. Germline V lookup: CDR1 SGHTA, CDR2 FQGNSA. CDR3 protein: CASSQDPSSDEQFF. CDR3 nucleotides: TGTGCCAGCAGCCAAGACCCGAGCTCTGATGAGCAGTTCTTC.

The rearrangement joins TRBV4-2 to TRBJ2-6, with 9 bases lining up with TRBD1. This CDR3 is 17 amino acids long. J was trimmed by 4 bases and V by 1 base; bases with no gene match: 5. Germline CDR1 and CDR2: LGHNA and YNFKEQ. The chain's CDR3 is CASSQGDRVQGANVLTF. The CDR3 DNA reads as TGTGCCAGCAGCCAAGGGGACAGGGTGCAAGGGGCCAACGTCCTGACTTTC.

The chain couples TRBV5-4 to TRBJ1-1; weak D call: TRBD1 (5 bases). V was cut by 3 bases and J by 5 bases, with 17 bases left in between. Looked up from germline, CDR1 is SGHNT and CDR2 is YYREEE (reference sequence). This CDR3 contains 15 residues. CDR3 in DNA: TGTGCCAGCAGCTACGGGGTCAGGGTGGAAACTGAAGCTTTCTTT. This encodes CASSYGVRVETEAFF. The full variable domain, completed using reference TRBV5-4 and TRBJ1-1, is ETGVTQSPTHLIKTRGQQVTLRCSSQSGHNTVSWYQQALGQGPQFIFQYYREEENGRGNFPPRFSGLQFPNYSSELNVNALELDDSALYLCASSYGVRVETEAFFGQGTRLTVV.

This chain links TRBV4-1 with TRBJ2-3; either TRBD1 or TRBD2 may fit D (6 bases each). Germline CDR1 is MGHRA and CDR2 is YSYEKL. There are 20 residues in the CDR3. V shed 0 bases and J shed 0 bases, with 22 bases lying between them. The CDR3 nucleotides read TGCGCCAGCAGCCAAGAAAGTAGGGGGGCAGGTCTAATCAGCACAGATACGCAGTATTTT. This translates into CASSQESRGAGLISTDTQYF.

The rearrangement links TRBV19 to TRBJ2-1; a possible D gene is TRBD2 (6 bases). The germline V gene encodes CDR1 LNHDA and CDR2 SQIVND (reference sequence). There are 14 residues in the CDR3. V lost 7 bases to trimming and J lost 10 bases, with 20 bases between them. The CDR3 coding sequence is TGTGCCAGTATGGAGGTCACCTTAGCGGCCGAGCAGTTCTTC. Its translation: CASMEVTLAAEQFF.

This chain uses TRBV7-2 with TRBJ2-5, with 14 bases lining up with TRBD2. V dropped 0 bases and J dropped 7; count of bases not matched to a gene: 4. The germline V gene has CDR1 SGHTA and CDR2 FQGNSA. This CDR3 is 16 amino acids long. The CDR3 DNA reads TGTGCCAGCAGCTTAGCGGGACTAGCGGGGGCTGGGACCCAGTACTTC. Translated, it gives CASSLAGLAGAGTQYF.